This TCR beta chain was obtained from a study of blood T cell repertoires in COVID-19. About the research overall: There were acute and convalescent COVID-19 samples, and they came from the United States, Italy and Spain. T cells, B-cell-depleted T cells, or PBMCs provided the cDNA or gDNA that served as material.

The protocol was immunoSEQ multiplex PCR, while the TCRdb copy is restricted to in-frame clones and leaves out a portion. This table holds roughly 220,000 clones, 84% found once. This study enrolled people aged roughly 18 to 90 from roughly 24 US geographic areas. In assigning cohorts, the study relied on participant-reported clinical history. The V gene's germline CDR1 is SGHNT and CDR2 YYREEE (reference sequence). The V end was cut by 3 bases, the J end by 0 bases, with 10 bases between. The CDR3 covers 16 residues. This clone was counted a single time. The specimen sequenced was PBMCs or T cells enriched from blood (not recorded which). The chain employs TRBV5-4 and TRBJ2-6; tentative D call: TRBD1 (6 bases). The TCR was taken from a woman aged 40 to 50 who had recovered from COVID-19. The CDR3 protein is CASSYRQASGANVLTF. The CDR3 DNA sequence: TGTGCCAGCAGCTACAGACAGGCCTCTGGGGCCAACGTCCTGACTTTC.